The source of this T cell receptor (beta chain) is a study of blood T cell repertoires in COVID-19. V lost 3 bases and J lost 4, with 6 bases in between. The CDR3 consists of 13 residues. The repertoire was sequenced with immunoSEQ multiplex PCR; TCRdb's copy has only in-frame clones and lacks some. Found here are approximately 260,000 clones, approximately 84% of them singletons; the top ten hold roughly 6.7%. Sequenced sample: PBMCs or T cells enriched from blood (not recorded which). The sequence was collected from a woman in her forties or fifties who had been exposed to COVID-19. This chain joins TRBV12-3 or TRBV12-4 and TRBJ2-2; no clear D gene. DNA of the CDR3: TGTGCCAGCAGTTTGAGGAGCACCGGGGAGCTGTTTTTT. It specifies CASSLRSTGELFF.